This TCR beta chain was recorded in a study of T cell changes during pregnancy in multiple sclerosis. This clone has just one count. In germline, CDR1 is SGHVS, CDR2 FNYEAQ. CDR3 size: 15 residues. V was clipped by 1 base and J by 7 bases; unmatched bases: 8. Sequenced by immunoSEQ multiplex PCR; TCRdb stores in-frame clones only, minus some. Altogether 90,000 to 150,000 clones are present, approximately 94% being singletons, with the ten largest covering 6.2%. The receptor was derived from a female donor with multiple sclerosis, enrolled in a pregnancy study. The sample in question was peripheral blood, obtained before pregnancy. The J gene is TRBJ1-2, the V gene TRBV7-6, with TRBD1 identical over 8 bases. CDR3: CASSLGGRGQLGYTF. The CDR3 bases are TGTGCCAGCAGCTTAGGGGGCAGGGGGCAACTTGGCTACACCTTC.